This paragraph reports one T cell receptor (beta chain). As yet, its antigen is unknown. PCR involved 60 Vbeta and 13 Jbeta primers. Libraries were prepared by immunoSEQ multiplex PCR; TCRdb keeps only in-frame clonotypes and omits some of them. The table includes around 170,000 clones, over 80% detected once. V dropped 1 base and J dropped 5; count of bases not matched to a gene: 4. This CDR3 comprises 16 residues. CDR1 is SGDLS, CDR2 YYNGEE, per germline. This sample is part of a study of cytomegalovirus exposure and HLA in healthy donors. Whole-study results and caveats: For TCR beta chains, V- and J-gene trimming was later linked to a missense DCLRE1C variant.

The sequencing sample was made of PBMCs. The rearrangement links TRBV9 to TRBJ2-3; 13 bases line up with TRBD2. This clonotype originated in a man aged 40-50 years in good health and CMV-seropositive. CDR3 nucleotide sequence: TGTGCCAGCAGCGTAACTAGCGGGGGGGCGGTAGATACGCAGTATTTT. Amino acid sequence: CASSVTSGGAVDTQYF.